This TCR beta chain was identified in a study of cytomegalovirus exposure and HLA in healthy donors. Study context: The approximately 120 validation repertoires, a later analysis reported, used the same platform as the approximately 670 repertoires from the first cohort.

Whole-study results and caveats: Subsequent analysis of the roughly 120 validation repertoires found a tendency for first-cohort TCR clusters to co-occur. High specificity and sensitivity for cytomegalovirus status were reported for the classifier. A list of about 160 TCR beta chains associated with cytomegalovirus was given.

For this clone: The antigen is undetermined.

This CDR3 has 17 amino acids. With 6 bases clipped from V and 3 bases from J, the junction kept 12 bases outside the gene matches. Per germline, CDR1 MNHEY and CDR2 SMNVEV (reference sequence). Only in-frame clones appear in the TCRdb table, and some are missing; sequencing was by immunoSEQ multiplex PCR. The data contain a few hundred thousand clones, 86% of them seen just once; the ten biggest clones take up under 0.9%. Sequencing used PBMCs. The clonotype was recovered from a young woman in good health and CMV-seronegative. The V and J genes are TRBV27 and TRBJ2-2; TRBD1 agrees at 8 bases. CDR3 nucleotide sequence: TGTGCCAGCAGGGGTCATGGGCAGGGGGCTTACACCGGGGAGCTGTTTTTT. Amino acid sequence: CASRGHGQGAYTGELFF.